The T cell receptor (beta chain) under discussion was sequenced for a study of shared clonotypes between healthy human individuals. Study context: Ranging from 18 to 49 in age, donors were a couple of women and a few men.

On this clone: Its antigen is still unknown.

Sequencing on ten immunoSEQ deep assay plates was performed for unsorted PBMC DNA. The method was immunoSEQ multiplex PCR; TCRdb's version includes in-frame clones alone and lacks a portion of them. The sample lists approximately 500,000 clones; around 79% were seen once. Findings and limits, study-wide: Few donors limited the genetic and exposure-history diversity represented.

The V gene's germline CDR1 is SEHNR and CDR2 FQNEAQ (reference sequence). This CDR3 is 16 amino acids long. Trimming took 5 bases from V and 11 from J; bases not matched to a gene: 15. Healthy adults negative for HIV, lacking recent acute infections or vaccinations, served as donors. V and J are TRBV7-9 and TRBJ1-1; 12 bases match TRBD1. This receptor was obtained from a woman between 40 and 55 years old in good health. Some clones in this sample may be carry-over from other donors' samples. Sequencing was carried out using PBMCs. The CDR3: CASSHPPGQGARVAFF. The CDR3, as DNA: TGTGCCAGCAGCCATCCACCGGGACAGGGGGCGCGGGTTGCTTTCTTT.